Listed below are T cell receptor beta chains from one sample, sequenced in a study of blood T cells in healthy people across ages. From the 5' RACE reads, TCRdb called clonotypes with MiXCR, one entry per CDR3 protein. The table records some 890,000 distinct CDR3 sequences, about 27% of them present only once. The sample also formed part of further work on T cells of mothers and their children.

The material sequenced was blood. Receptors originate from a woman in her forties in good health. The CDR3 runs from the conserved cysteine through the conserved F or W. The order of the fields is V gene, D gene, clone size, J gene, CDR3 DNA, CDR3 protein. The D gene is left open where the match is weak. Where a row states a size, it is once, few, many or the class of an expanded clone; other rows omit it.

TRBV6-6	TRBD1	many	TRBJ1-2	TGTGCCAGCAGTTCGATGGGACAGACTTATGGCTACACCTTC	CASSSMGQTYGYTF
TRBV5-5	NA	few	TRBJ1-1	TGTGCCAGCAGCTTGGAGGCCAGGCGGAACACTGAAGCTTTCTTT	CASSLEARRNTEAFF
TRBV25-1	NA	few	TRBJ2-2	TGTGCCAGCAGTGAAAGGGTATTCGGCACCGGGGAGCTGTTTTTT	CASSERVFGTGELFF
TRBV7-8	NA	many	TRBJ2-3	TGTGCCAGCAGCAGCCCCGACGGGACAGATACGCAGTATTTT	CASSSPDGTDTQYF
TRBV7-2	TRBD2	NA	TRBJ2-1	TGTGCCAGCAGCACTCGGATACCTAGCGGGGGGAACGTCTACAATGAGCAGTTCTTC	CASSTRIPSGGNVYNEQFF
TRBV10-3	TRBD1	many	TRBJ1-2	TGTGCCATCAGTGAGACCGGGACAGGGGGAGGTGGCTACACCTTC	CAISETGTGGGGYTF
TRBV19	TRBD2	few	TRBJ2-1	TGTGCCAGTAGTCCTCGGAGGCTAGCGGGGAGGCCGTATGAGCAGTTCTTC	CASSPRRLAGRPYEQFF
TRBV7-9	NA	few	TRBJ2-3	TGTGCCAGCAGCTCCAAATACAGGGTTGCGAATACGCAGTATTTT	CASSSKYRVANTQYF
TRBV10-2	NA	NA	TRBJ1-1	TGCGCCAGCAGTGACCCGGGGGGGAGGAACACTGAAGCTTTCTTT	CASSDPGGRNTEAFF
TRBV7-8	TRBD1	NA	TRBJ2-7	TGTGCCAGCAGCCATTTCGGGGACAGGTTCTCCTACGAGCAGTACTTC	CASSHFGDRFSYEQYF
TRBV4-1	NA	few	TRBJ2-6	TGCGCCAGCAGCTCGGGACGGCCACTCCAAATATCTCTGGATAGGGCCAACGTCCTGACTTTC	CASSSGRPLQISLDRANVLTF
TRBV7-2	NA	NA	TRBJ2-5	TGTGCCAGCTCGGGGGCGGTAGGGTGGGAGACCCAGTACTTC	CASSGAVGWETQYF
TRBV7-9	NA	few	TRBJ2-5	TGTGCCAGCAGCTTAGTATTCAGCAGGGAGACCCAGTACTTC	CASSLVFSRETQYF
TRBV7-2	TRBD2	few	TRBJ2-5	TGTGCCAGCAGCCCAACTAGCGGGGACCGAGGAGAGACCCAGTACTTC	CASSPTSGDRGETQYF
TRBV5-1	NA	many	TRBJ2-7	TGCGCCAGCAGCTTGGATGAGGCCGAGCAGTACTTC	CASSLDEAEQYF
TRBV29-1	NA	NA	TRBJ1-2	TGCAGCGTTGAAGACGGCGGCCTCAACTATGGCTACACCTTC	CSVEDGGLNYGYTF
TRBV7-9	TRBD2	many	TRBJ2-3	TGTGCCAGCAGCTTATCCCGACTAGCGGGGGGCGACCACACAGATACGCAGTATTTT	CASSLSRLAGGDHTDTQYF
TRBV28	TRBD1	NA	TRBJ1-2	TGTGCCAGCAGTTTATTTGGGGACAGGGGCTACACCTTC	CASSLFGDRGYTF
TRBV27	TRBD2	NA	TRBJ2-2	TGCGCCAGCAGTTCCCCTAGCGGTAACACCGGGGAGCTGTTTTTT	CASSSPSGNTGELFF
TRBV19	TRBD1	few	TRBJ2-1	TGTGCCAGTAGTATTCAGGGGGCAAGTGTGAATGAGCAGTTCTTC	CASSIQGASVNEQFF
TRBV7-8	TRBD1	many	TRBJ2-7	TGTGCCAGCAGCTTAGGGACAGGGCTGTACGAGCAGTACTTC	CASSLGTGLYEQYF
TRBV9	TRBD1	NA	TRBJ2-1	TGTGCCAGCAGCGTAGGGGGACAGGTCGCCAATGAGCAGTTCTTC	CASSVGGQVANEQFF
TRBV7-8	NA	NA	TRBJ1-6	TGTGCCAGCAGCTTAGTTGGCGATTATTCACCCCTCCACTTT	CASSLVGDYSPLHF
TRBV7-3	NA	few	TRBJ1-6	TGTGCCAGCAGCTTAAAAGGGGACGGCTATAATTTACCCCTCCACTTT	CASSLKGDGYNLPLHF
TRBV9	TRBD2	NA	TRBJ2-7	TGTGCCAGCGGGATCGGACTAGCGGGAGGAAGCAACGAGCAGTACTTC	CASGIGLAGGSNEQYF
TRBV27	NA	many	TRBJ2-6	TGTGCCAGCAGTTTTGGGGTATCTGGGGCCAACGTCCTGACTTTC	CASSFGVSGANVLTF
TRBV7-2	TRBD1	NA	TRBJ2-2	TGTGCCAGCAGCTTACAAGGGGGCACCAACACCGGGGAGCTGTTTTTT	CASSLQGGTNTGELFF
TRBV24-1	NA	NA	TRBJ2-7	TGTGCCACCAGTGCCCGGGGAGACTCCTACGAGCAGTACTTC	CATSARGDSYEQYF
TRBV20-1	NA	many	TRBJ2-6	TGCAGTGCTAGAGATGAAAGGGTTTCTGTTGGGGCCAACGTCCTGACTTTC	CSARDERVSVGANVLTF
TRBV10-3	TRBD1	many	TRBJ2-5	TGTGCCATCAGTGAGTCGGGGGACAGGAGAGAGACCCAGTACTTC	CAISESGDRRETQYF
TRBV10-3	TRBD1	many	TRBJ1-1	TGTGCCATCAGCGAGGTACAGGGGTCCACTGAAGCTTTCTTT	CAISEVQGSTEAFF
TRBV12-3/TRBV12-4	TRBD2	NA	TRBJ2-5	TGTGCCAGCAGCCAAGGGTTTAAAGGGGAGGGGGAGACCCAGTACTTC	CASSQGFKGEGETQYF
TRBV12-3/TRBV12-4	NA	NA	TRBJ2-1	TGTGCCAGCAGTTTGTTGGGTTACGGAAGCTCCTACAATGAGCAGTTCTTC	CASSLLGYGSSYNEQFF
TRBV4-1	NA	NA	TRBJ2-1	TGCGCCAGCAGCCAAGATAACTATCCAAACAATGAGCAGTTCTTC	CASSQDNYPNNEQFF
TRBV13	TRBD2	few	TRBJ2-1	TGTGCCAGCAGCTTCCGACTAGCGGGGGCAAATGAGCAGTTCTTC	CASSFRLAGANEQFF
TRBV11-3	NA	NA	TRBJ1-4	TGTGCCAGCAGCCTGGGACCGGAAGAAAAACTGTTTTTT	CASSLGPEEKLFF
TRBV21-1	NA	few	TRBJ1-2	TGTGCCAGCAGCGGGACAGGGTTTCCAGCTAACTATGGCTACACCTTC	CASSGTGFPANYGYTF
TRBV6-2/TRBV6-3	TRBD1	NA	TRBJ2-7	TGTGCCAGCAGCCTACGGGACAGGAACCTTCCTGAGAAGCAGTACTTC	CASSLRDRNLPEKQYF
TRBV5-1	TRBD1	many	TRBJ1-2	TGCGCCAGCAGCTTGATGGGACAGGGAGGCGTCGGCGGTGGCTACACCTTC	CASSLMGQGGVGGGYTF
TRBV5-5	TRBD2	many	TRBJ2-1	TGTGCCAGCAGCTTGTCGGTGGCGGGGGAATCCTACAATGAGCAGTTCTTC	CASSLSVAGESYNEQFF
TRBV20-1	NA	many	TRBJ2-7	TGCAGTGCCGTCTTGCGGGGCGAGCAGTACTTC	CSAVLRGEQYF
TRBV20-1	NA	NA	TRBJ2-1	TGCAGTGCCCGCAGGGTATCAGTACGGAATGAGCAGTTCTTC	CSARRVSVRNEQFF
TRBV20-1	NA	few	TRBJ1-4	TGCAGTGCTAGAGATACAGGATTAGGGTTGGAAAAACTGTTTTTT	CSARDTGLGLEKLFF
TRBV20-1	NA	NA	TRBJ2-2	TGCAGTGCTAGGCGATCGATGAACACCGGGGAGCTGTTTTTT	CSARRSMNTGELFF
TRBV4-3	NA	many	TRBJ2-1	TGCGCCAGCAGCCAAGATGGAGGCGCCGTCTCCTACAATGAGCAGTTCTTC	CASSQDGGAVSYNEQFF
TRBV28	NA	NA	TRBJ2-7	TGTGCCAGCAGTTACTCGGGCCCCACTCGGAGGGACGAGCAGTACTTC	CASSYSGPTRRDEQYF
TRBV29-1	NA	few	TRBJ1-1	TGCAGCGTACAAGTTACAGCCCTGAACACTGAAGCTTTCTTT	CSVQVTALNTEAFF
TRBV7-3	TRBD2	NA	TRBJ2-3	TGTGCCAGCAGCTTAAGGCGGGGGAGCACAGATACGCAGTATTTT	CASSLRRGSTDTQYF
TRBV12-3/TRBV12-4	NA	NA	TRBJ2-2	TGTGCCAGCAGTTGGGCCACAGGGGAGCTGTTTTTT	CASSWATGELFF
TRBV25-1	TRBD1	once	TRBJ1-1	TGTGCCAGCAGTCCGCGGACAGGGAAGAACACTGAAGCTTTCTTT	CASSPRTGKNTEAFF
TRBV29-1	TRBD2	many	TRBJ2-3	TGCAGCGTGGGGTCGCGCGGGGGTAGCACAGATACGCAGTATTTT	CSVGSRGGSTDTQYF
TRBV5-1	NA	few	TRBJ1-4	TGCGCCAGCAGCCTGGACGGAAGGGATGAACTGTTTTTT	CASSLDGRDELFF
TRBV9	NA	few	TRBJ2-7	TGTGCCGGCAGCGCCTTCGGCGGCGGTAGGTACGAGCAGTACTTC	CAGSAFGGGRYEQYF
TRBV10-3	NA	few	TRBJ2-5	TGTGCCATCAGTACGCCTAATCAAGAGACCCAGTACTTC	CAISTPNQETQYF
TRBV20-1	TRBD2	NA	TRBJ2-5	TGCAGTGCCAGAGATGGACTAGCGGGGGCCTACTCGACCCAGTACTTC	CSARDGLAGAYSTQYF
TRBV6-2/TRBV6-3	NA	many	TRBJ2-7	TGTGCCAGCAGTTATCTGGCCACCTACGAGCAGTACTTC	CASSYLATYEQYF
TRBV19	TRBD1	once	TRBJ2-1	TGTGCCAGTACCCCACCAGGGGGCTGGTCCTACAATGAGCAGTTCTTC	CASTPPGGWSYNEQFF
TRBV7-8	NA	few	TRBJ1-2	TGTGCCAGCGCACAGGTGGACGCGCTCTATGGCTACACCTTC	CASAQVDALYGYTF
TRBV6-1	TRBD1	few	TRBJ2-1	TGTGCCAGCCCAAGGGACAGATACAATGAGCAGTTCTTC	CASPRDRYNEQFF